These 27 T cell receptor beta chains share one sample of origin, sequenced in a study of blood T cells in healthy people across ages. Next came a second PCR, run for roughly 6 to 11 cycles, which used a sample-barcoded 5' primer along with a J-beta primer mix. In TCRdb, the 5' RACE reads were re-called with MiXCR into one record per CDR3 protein. Of 1.5 million to 2 million distinct CDR3 sequences listed, about 50% were seen once; the top ten hold about 2.1%. The specimen sequenced was blood. These TCRs come from a woman aged 40-49 years in good health.

CDR3 amino acids: CASSLGDSSDTQYF. The CDR3 DNA follows: TGTGCCAGCAGCTTAGGGGACAGCTCAGATACGCAGTATTTT. V is TRBV11-3 and J is TRBJ2-3, with TRBD1 matching over 7 bases. Looked up from germline, CDR1 is SGHNT and CDR2 is YENEEA. V was clipped by 1 base and J by 4 bases; unmatched bases: 2. CDR3 length equals 14 residues. Combining the CDR3 with reference TRBV11-3 and TRBJ2-3 gives the whole variable domain EAGVVQSPRYKIIEKKQPVAFWCNPISGHNTLYWYLQNLGQGPELLIRYENEEAVDDSQLPKDRFSAERLKGVDSTLKIQPAELGDSAVYLCASSLGDSSDTQYFGPGTRLTVL.

This clonotype was counted between two and nine times. V gene TRBV4-3 combines with J gene TRBJ1-4; tentatively, D is TRBD1 (6 bases). This CDR3 is 15 amino acids long. Looked up from germline, CDR1 is LGHNA and CDR2 is YSLEER. V gave up 0 bases and J gave up 7 bases, with 12 bases separating them. The DNA for the CDR3 is TGCGCCAGCAGCCAAGATCCGGGGGCGGGTGAAAAACTGTTTTTT. It yields the protein CASSQDPGAGEKLFF.

The chain carries TRBV7-2 and TRBJ2-5; TRBD1 agrees at 7 bases. Germline trimming cut 5 bases from V and 4 bases from J; bases unmatched to any gene: 10. Germline loops: CDR1 SGHTA, CDR2 FQGNSA. The CDR3 loop spans 15 amino acids. CDR3 in DNA: TGTGCCAGCAGCCCCAGGGGACAGTTGAGAGAGACCCAGTACTTC. It yields the protein CASSPRGQLRETQYF.

The J gene is TRBJ1-6, the V gene TRBV6-1; D call uncertain. CDR1 and CDR2 from the germline V gene are MNHNS and SASEGT. The CDR3 consists of 13 residues. The V gene lost 4 bases and the J gene lost 6 bases, with 7 bases spanning the gap. DNA for the CDR3: TGTGCCAGCAGTGGAATCGGTAATTCACCCCTCCACTTT. Translation: CASSGIGNSPLHF.

The rearrangement links TRBV5-1 to TRBJ2-7; D not certain. Trimming removed 1 base at V and 2 bases at J, with 10 bases between. The CDR3 length is 14 residues. The germline gives CDR1 SGHRS, CDR2 YFSETQ. This chain's CDR3 is CASSLRTETYEQYF. The CDR3 DNA follows: TGCGCCAGCAGCTTGAGAACAGAAACCTACGAGCAGTACTTC.

Concerning this clonotype itself: At one boundary the junction diverges from the germline segment, which might be a read error. The chain carries TRBV4-3 and TRBJ2-6; 12 positions match TRBD2. Germline V CDR1 and CDR2: LGHNA, YSLEER. The CDR3 loop spans 18 amino acids. The CDR3 loop reads CANSQTSGGLPGANVLTF. CDR3 sequence (DNA): TGCGCCAACAGCCAGACTAGCGGGGGACTTCCTGGGGCCAACGTCCTGACTTTC.

This clonotype was detected only a few times. The V and J genes are TRBV20-1 and TRBJ2-1; 7 bases align to TRBD1. Germline V gene sequence: CDR1 DFQATT, CDR2 SNEGSKA (reference sequence). V lost 5 bases to trimming and J lost 0 bases; unmatched junction nucleotides: 7. The CDR3 loop spans 15 amino acids. DNA of the CDR3: TGCAGTGCTGGGCTGGGACAGACCTCCTACAATGAGCAGTTCTTC. The encoded protein is CSAGLGQTSYNEQFF.

This rearrangement joins TRBV10-1 to TRBJ1-4; D uncertain. The CDR3 extends over 15 amino acids. V lost 0 bases and J lost 3, with 8 bases in between. In germline, CDR1 is WNHNN, CDR2 SYGVQD (reference sequence). CDR3 region: CASSESAVANEKLFF. The CDR3 bases are TGCGCCAGCAGTGAGTCGGCGGTGGCTAATGAAAAACTGTTTTTT.

The CDR3 spells CASSFILGYEQFF. DNA of the CDR3: TGTGCCAGCAGTTTTATCCTCGGCTATGAGCAGTTCTTC. The chain employs TRBV12-3 or TRBV12-4 and TRBJ2-1; no clear D gene. The CDR3 has 13 amino acids. Trimming cost V 3 bases and J 8 bases, with 11 bases left between them.

The sample holds a few counts of this clonotype. The J gene is TRBJ2-6, the V gene TRBV6-2 or TRBV6-3; a possible D gene is TRBD1 (6 bases). Germline CDR1 MNHEY, CDR2 SVGEGT. The V end lost 0 bases, the J end lost 0 bases, and 18 bases lay between the germline ends. The CDR3 runs 20 residues. The DNA for the CDR3 is TGTGCCAGCAGTTACTCGTCGGACAGCACCTCATTCTCTGGGGCCAACGTCCTGACTTTC. Encoded protein: CASSYSSDSTSFSGANVLTF.

J is TRBJ2-7 and V is TRBV6-5, with 7 bases that match TRBD1. The J call may be wrong; the DNA end is better matched by TRBJ2-5. The V gene's germline CDR1 is MNHEY and CDR2 SVGAGI. The CDR3 totals 14 residues. Here the CDR3 DNA reads TGTGCCAGCAGTTACACAACAGGGGTAAAGACCCAGTACTTC. Its protein product is CASSYTTGVKTQYF.

The rearrangement joins TRBV6-5 to TRBJ1-1, with 8 bases lining up with TRBD1. V was clipped by 2 bases and J by 10 bases; unmatched bases: 3. Germline CDR1 MNHEY, CDR2 SVGAGI. This CDR3 is built from 12 residues. CDR3 DNA sequence: TGTGCCAGCAGTTACCAGGGGGCATTAGCTTTCTTT. Encoded protein: CASSYQGALAFF.

The chain employs TRBV27 and TRBJ2-7, with 8 bases aligning to TRBD1. The DNA matches TRBJ2-5 better at its end, which makes the J call doubtful. CDR3 length: 16 amino acids. The germline V gene has CDR1 MNHEY and CDR2 SMNVEV (reference sequence). The CDR3 sequence is CASNRIQGGGKETQYF. CDR3 coding DNA: TGTGCCAGCAACAGGATACAGGGGGGAGGTAAAGAGACCCAGTACTTC.

The chain uses TRBV5-1 and TRBJ2-1; D might be TRBD2 (6 bases). The V and J ends lost 4 bases and 4 bases respectively, with 18 bases between them. Germline assignment: CDR1 SGHRS and CDR2 YFSETQ. CDR3 length: 16 residues. Here the CDR3 reads CASSRERGTQYNEQFF. CDR3 in DNA: TGCGCCAGCAGCCGGGAGAGGGGTACCCAATACAATGAGCAGTTCTTC.

This clonotype was found once. This chain links TRBV20-1 with TRBJ2-1, with no clear D. The V end was cut by 6 bases, the J end by 0 bases, with 12 bases between. CDR3 length: 14 residues. Germline V gives CDR1 DFQATT, CDR2 SNEGSKA (reference sequence). The CDR3 loop is CSAETTSSYNEQFF. The CDR3 nucleotides are TGCAGTGCCGAGACGACCAGCTCCTACAATGAGCAGTTCTTC.

CDR3 DNA: TGTGCCAGCAGCTTATACCGGGCGGGTTCACCCCTCCACTTT. Encoded protein: CASSLYRAGSPLHF. V gene TRBV7-2 combines with J gene TRBJ1-6; D call uncertain. Trimming pared 2 bases from V and 9 bases from J, leaving 11 bases between. The CDR3 length is 14 residues. Germline assignment: CDR1 SGHTA and CDR2 FQGNSA.

A remark on this clonotype: A much larger clone differs by one base, so this may be a read error. The rearrangement uses TRBV7-9 and TRBJ2-3; D is unresolved. V dropped 2 bases and J dropped 14 bases, with 11 bases sitting between them. The CDR3 runs to 11 residues. In germline, CDR1 is SEHNR, CDR2 FQNEAQ (reference sequence). CDR3 nucleotides: TGTGCCAGCAGCTTACAAGGCTTGGTGTATTTT. Translated, it gives CASSLQGLVYF.

V is TRBV4-3 and J is TRBJ2-1; TRBD2 agrees at 10 bases. The CDR3 covers 18 residues. Germline CDR1 reads LGHNA; CDR2 reads YSLEER. Trimming removed 1 base from V and 0 bases from J; junction bases left unmatched: 6. The CDR3 sequence is CASSQVTSGASSYNEQFF. The CDR3, as DNA: TGCGCCAGCAGCCAAGTTACTAGCGGGGCCAGCTCCTACAATGAGCAGTTCTTC.

Note on this clonotype: The junction does not match germline at one end; this may be a read error. The chain joins TRBV7-8 to TRBJ2-1; TRBD2 matches 9 bases. The germline CDR1 and CDR2 sequences are SGHVS and FQNEAQ. The CDR3 totals 15 residues. CDR3 in amino acids: CASSLVTSGYDEQFF. The CDR3 DNA reads TGTGCCAGCAGCTTAGTGACTAGCGGCTACGATGAGCAGTTCTTC.

This clonotype came up a few times. In nucleotides, the CDR3 is TGTGCCAGCAGCTTAGCTCGGACTAGCGGGACCTCAGATACGCAGTATTTT. Residues: CASSLARTSGTSDTQYF. The chain recombines TRBV13 with TRBJ2-3; 12 positions agree with TRBD2. Trimming at V came to 1 base and at J to 4 bases, leaving 6 bases not matched to a gene. The CDR3 spans 17 residues. CDR1 is PRHDT and CDR2 is FYEKMQ in the germline V gene (reference sequence).

This clonotype was found once. The chain couples TRBV10-3 to TRBJ2-3; the match to TRBD2 covers 7 bases. J lost 5 bases, V lost 7 bases, and 9 bases had no gene match. The CDR3 consists of 14 residues. The germline V gene encodes CDR1 ENHRY and CDR2 SYGVKD. CDR3 sequence: CAITETSSIDTQYF. In nucleotides, the CDR3 is TGTGCCATCACCGAGACTAGCTCTATAGATACGCAGTATTTT.

The chain has TRBV4-3 and TRBJ2-1; TRBD2 matches 9 bases. The CDR3 contains 17 residues. Germline lookup yields CDR1 LGHNA and CDR2 YSLEER. The V segment lost 0 bases and the J segment 4 bases; nucleotides outside the gene matches: 7. The CDR3 nucleotides read TGCGCCAGCAGCCAAGAGGGCACTAGCGGGCGTTACAATGAGCAGTTCTTC. Protein sequence: CASSQEGTSGRYNEQFF.

The genes are TRBV4-1 and TRBJ2-5, with 13 bases aligning to TRBD2. V was clipped by 3 bases and J by 2 bases; unmatched bases: 6. The length of the CDR3 is 17 residues. In germline, CDR1 is MGHRA, CDR2 YSYEKL. The CDR3 loop reads CASSQGTSGTAQETQYF. The CDR3 nucleotides read TGCGCCAGCAGCCAGGGGACTAGCGGGACGGCTCAAGAGACCCAGTACTTC.

The chain carries TRBV28 and TRBJ2-7; D possibly uses TRBD1 or TRBD2 (5 bases each). The CDR3 covers 12 residues. Germline loops: CDR1 MDHEN, CDR2 SYDVKM. V lost 11 bases, J lost 7 bases, and 18 bases lay in between. CDR3 sequence: CAGQSQGREQYF. CDR3 nucleotides: TGTGCCGGCCAATCGCAGGGACGGGAGCAGTACTTC.

The rearrangement joins TRBV7-8 to TRBJ1-5; 7 bases agree with TRBD1. V gave up 0 bases and J gave up 5 bases; unmatched junction bases: 13. CDR3 size: 18 residues. The germline V gene encodes CDR1 SGHVS and CDR2 FQNEAQ. As DNA, the CDR3 is TGTGCCAGCAGCTTAGCGGTCCGAGGGGGCGCATTGGATCAGCCCCAGCATTTT. This encodes CASSLAVRGGALDQPQHF.

This clonotype was picked up a small number of times. The chain couples TRBV4-2 to TRBJ2-1; 12 nucleotides agree with TRBD1. V lost 4 bases to trimming and J lost 7 bases; unmatched junction nucleotides: 11. Looked up from germline, CDR1 is LGHNA and CDR2 is YNFKEQ. The CDR3 contains 17 residues. CDR3 in amino acids: CASSRHPGQGALNEQFF. In nucleotides, the CDR3 is TGTGCCAGCAGCCGTCATCCGGGACAGGGGGCTTTGAATGAGCAGTTCTTC.

The V gene is TRBV5-1, the J gene TRBJ2-7; 13 nucleotides agree with TRBD2. The end of the DNA is better explained by TRBJ2-5, so the J call may be wrong. Germline V lookup: CDR1 SGHRS, CDR2 YFSETQ. The CDR3 sequence is 16 residues long. CDR3: CASSPTLTSGGKTQYF. CDR3 DNA sequence: TGCGCCAGCAGCCCCACTCTGACTAGCGGGGGGAAGACCCAGTACTTC.